These 7 T cell receptor beta chains originate from one sample sequenced in a study of blood T cell repertoires in COVID-19 (dated by TCRdb to 2020 to 2021). Library preparation used the immunoSEQ multiplex PCR assay. The source is immuneACCESS, and TCRdb retained only in-frame sequences with V and J called. Part of the clones is not carried over; for the studies checked, unresolved V genes explain less than half of this, and the remainder is unexplained. Here the sample has 300,000 to 350,000 clones; roughly 86% occur a single time. 9.5% to 10% of the sample belongs to the ten largest clones. Source material: peripheral blood. These receptors originate from a man between 25 and 39 years old with COVID-19, enrolled during active disease.

This clone has just one count. J is TRBJ2-1 and V is TRBV28; 7 bases map to TRBD1. V trimming: 4 bases; J trimming: 12 bases; junction bases outside the gene matches: 18. The CDR3 runs to 16 residues. Germline V gives CDR1 MDHEN, CDR2 SYDVKM. The CDR3 DNA reads TGTGCCAGCAGTTCTACAGGGGAGTTGGGCCTCTCGGGGCAGTTCTTC. This sequence encodes CASSSTGELGLSGQFF.

This clone came up a few times. The chain has TRBV27 and TRBJ1-6; 8 nucleotides agree with TRBD1. With V trimmed by 1 base and J by 5 bases, 1 base remained unmatched. The CDR3 extends over 15 amino acids. CDR1 and CDR2 from the germline V gene are MNHEY and SMNVEV (reference sequence). The CDR3 nucleotides are TGTGCCAGCAGTTTATTGACAGGGGATAATTCACCCCTCCACTTT. Protein: CASSLLTGDNSPLHF.

The gene calls are TRBV10-1 and TRBJ1-1, with D perhaps matching TRBD1 (6 bases). The germline V gene has CDR1 WNHNN and CDR2 SYGVQD (reference sequence). This CDR3 has 15 residues. V was trimmed by 6 bases and J by 0 bases, leaving 14 bases between them. The CDR3 region has the DNA TGCGCCAGCAGGGATCCACAGGGCCTGAACACTGAAGCTTTCTTT. This translates into CASRDPQGLNTEAFF.

The chain couples TRBV11-1 to TRBJ2-5; 10 positions agree with TRBD1. Germline V gives CDR1 SGHAT, CDR2 FQDESV (reference sequence). The CDR3 consists of 16 residues. Unmatched junction bases numbered 8, after V lost 0 bases and J lost 7 bases. The CDR3 DNA reads as TGTGCCAGCAGCTTAGCGCCGGGACAGGGGTTCGGGACCCAGTACTTC. This translates into CASSLAPGQGFGTQYF.

The V gene is TRBV3-1 (or the pseudogene TRBV3-2), the J gene TRBJ2-2; D not resolved. V was shortened by 4 bases and J by 2 bases, with 17 bases between the two germline ends. The germline gives CDR1 LGHDT, CDR2 YNNKEL (reference sequence). CDR3 size: 17 residues. The CDR3 DNA follows: TGTGCCAGCAGCCCAAGATTGCACGCACTAAACACCGGGGAGCTGTTTTTT. Protein: CASSPRLHALNTGELFF.

This clone has just one count. The rearrangement joins TRBV7-9 to TRBJ2-3, with 7 bases lining up with TRBD1. CDR1 and CDR2 from the germline V gene are SEHNR and FQNEAQ (reference sequence). The CDR3 is made up of 15 amino acids. V lost 1 base and J lost 1; bases outside the gene matches: 2. CDR3 loop: CASSLGQGGTDTQYF. The DNA for the CDR3 is TGTGCCAGCAGCTTAGGACAGGGTGGCACAGATACGCAGTATTTT.

DNA for the CDR3: TGTGCCAGCAGCCCCCGGGGGGGGAGGATTTACAATGAGCAGTTCTTC. As protein: CASSPRGGRIYNEQFF. The V and J genes are TRBV11-2 and TRBJ2-1; 8 bases fit TRBD2. CDR1 is SGHAT and CDR2 is FQNNGV in the germline V gene. Trimming removed 5 bases from V and 4 bases from J; junction bases left unmatched: 10. The CDR3 runs to 16 residues. Using reference TRBV11-2 and TRBJ2-1 for the parts outside the CDR3, the full variable domain is EAGVAQSPRYKIIEKRQSVAFWCNPISGHATLYWYQQILGQGPKLLIQFQNNGVVDDSQLPKDRFSAERLKGVDSTLKIQPAKLEDSAVYLCASSPRGGRIYNEQFFGPGTRLTVL.